These 27 T cell receptor beta chains originate from one sample sequenced in a study of shared clonotypes between healthy human individuals. Naive CD8 cells lacked CD45RO, underwent positive selection for CCR7 and left out terminally differentiated effector memory CD45RA+ cells. Using immunoSEQ multiplex PCR, the repertoire was profiled, and TCRdb retains in-frame clones only, with some absent. Here the sample spans approximately 840,000 clones, about 97% being singletons. Material: naive CD8+ T cells sorted from blood. These receptors came from a man aged 25-45 years in good health.

This chain connects TRBV27 to TRBJ2-7, with 9 bases lining up with TRBD1. This CDR3 region has 15 residues. Germline V lookup: CDR1 MNHEY, CDR2 SMNVEV (reference sequence). Trimming removed 4 bases from V and 6 bases from J; junction bases left unmatched: 10. The CDR3 nucleotides read TGTGCCAGCAGTTGGACGGGACAGGGTTTCTCCGAGCAGTACTTC. Protein sequence: CASSWTGQGFSEQYF.

The chain combines TRBV19 with TRBJ2-1; TRBD1 aligns across 7 bases. The CDR3 has 14 amino acids. J lost 2 bases, V lost 6 bases, and 4 bases had no gene match. Germline V gene lookup returns CDR1 LNHDA and CDR2 SQIVND (reference sequence). CDR3 residues: CASSTGQPYNEQFF. As DNA, the CDR3 is TGTGCCAGTAGCACGGGACAGCCCTACAATGAGCAGTTCTTC.

A note on this clone: The sample holds other DNA sequences that translate to the same CDR3. This chain's CDR3 is CAISEGYEQYF. CDR3 nucleotides: TGTGCCATCAGTGAGGGATACGAGCAGTACTTC. The chain has TRBV10-3 and TRBJ2-7; the D is unclear. From germline, CDR1 is ENHRY and CDR2 SYGVKD. The length of the CDR3 is 11 residues. Trimming pared 2 bases from V and 4 bases from J, leaving 3 bases between.

The chain has TRBV4-1 and TRBJ2-1; tentative D call: TRBD2 (6 bases). Trimming left V 1 base short and J 8 bases short, with 12 bases between. This CDR3 is 14 amino acids long. The germline gives CDR1 MGHRA, CDR2 YSYEKL. CDR3 DNA: TGCGCCAGCAGCCAAGTGGCCGGGAGCCATGAGCAGTTCTTC. This translates into CASSQVAGSHEQFF.

This chain joins TRBV2 and TRBJ2-2; the D gene is possibly TRBD2 (6 bases). Trimming removed 8 bases at V and 8 bases at J, with 15 bases between. Germline loops: CDR1 SNHLY, CDR2 FYNNEI. This CDR3 region has 13 residues. The CDR3 loop is CASLQRRGGELFF. The CDR3 nucleotides read TGTGCCAGCCTACAGAGGAGGGGTGGGGAGCTGTTTTTT.

The rearrangement joins TRBV7-9 to TRBJ2-1; a weak D match, TRBD2 (6 bases). Germline CDR1 SEHNR, CDR2 FQNEAQ (reference sequence). This CDR3 comprises 14 residues. V shed 9 bases and J shed 1 base, with 13 bases lying between them. The CDR3 nucleotides read TGTGCCAGGGGGGGTACGGGTTCCTACAATGAGCAGTTCTTC. Amino acid sequence: CARGGTGSYNEQFF.

The rearrangement uses TRBV10-3 and TRBJ2-5; either TRBD1 or TRBD2 may fit D (6 bases each). This CDR3 is 17 amino acids long. V was pared by 2 bases and J by 0 bases, with 16 bases between. Germline-derived CDR1 and CDR2 are ENHRY and SYGVKD. Here the CDR3 reads CAISEEGGQSYQETQYF. The CDR3 coding sequence is TGTGCCATCAGTGAGGAGGGGGGCCAGTCGTACCAAGAGACCCAGTACTTC.

The chain joins TRBV4-1 to TRBJ1-4, with 7 bases aligning to TRBD1. CDR1 and CDR2 (germline): MGHRA, YSYEKL. The ends lost 4 bases at V and 13 bases at J; junction bases unmatched: 9. CDR3 length: 13 residues. The CDR3 is CASSPGTAVGLFF. As DNA, the CDR3 is TGCGCCAGCAGCCCTGGGACAGCTGTTGGACTGTTTTTT.

The CDR3: CASSIWGGLGYTGELFF. CDR3 in DNA: TGTGCCAGTAGTATATGGGGTGGTCTTGGGTACACCGGGGAGCTGTTTTTT. The rearrangement joins TRBV19 to TRBJ2-2; D remains ambiguous. Per germline, CDR1 LNHDA and CDR2 SQIVND (reference sequence). The CDR3 has 17 amino acids. Trimming stripped 2 bases from V and 3 bases from J, with 16 bases between.

This clone showed up just once. The V gene is TRBV6-6, the J gene TRBJ2-2; 7 bases agree with TRBD1. With V trimmed by 7 bases and J by 1 base, 3 bases remained unmatched. Germline loops: CDR1 MNHNY, CDR2 SVGAGI (reference sequence). This CDR3 spans 14 amino acids. The CDR3 spells CASTTGVNTGELFF. The CDR3 nucleotides read TGTGCCAGCACTACAGGGGTGAACACCGGGGAGCTGTTTTTT.

The chain links TRBV5-8 to TRBJ2-7, with a tentative D call TRBD1 (6 bases). Per the germline V gene, CDR1 is SGHTS and CDR2 is YDEGEE. The V end was cut by 3 bases, the J end by 3 bases, with 10 bases between. The CDR3 is 13 residues long. DNA for the CDR3: TGTGCCAGCAGCTCGAAGGACAGCTACGAGCAGTACTTC. Protein product: CASSSKDSYEQYF.

J is TRBJ1-3 and V is TRBV28; D unclear. The germline V gene encodes CDR1 MDHEN and CDR2 SYDVKM. With 1 base removed from V and 0 bases from J, the gap between germline ends came to 7 bases. CDR3 size: 15 residues. The CDR3 reads CASSLFVSSGNTIYF. As DNA, the CDR3 is TGTGCCAGCAGTTTATTTGTCAGCTCTGGAAACACCATATATTTT.

Turning to this clone: At the DNA level, this CDR3 is encoded by other sequences in the same sample as well. The chain is built from TRBV2 and TRBJ1-5; 7 positions agree with TRBD1. This CDR3 has 15 residues. V gave up 3 bases and J gave up 0 bases; unmatched junction bases: 2. Germline CDR1 reads SNHLY; CDR2 reads FYNNEI. CDR3 sequence: CASSEGTDSNQPQHF. The CDR3 nucleotides are TGTGCCAGCAGTGAGGGGACAGATAGCAATCAGCCCCAGCATTTT.

The rearrangement uses TRBV10-3 and TRBJ2-5; 12 bases line up with TRBD2. The germline CDR1 and CDR2 sequences are ENHRY and SYGVKD. CDR3 length equals 15 residues. With 10 bases clipped from V and 3 bases from J, the junction kept 9 bases outside the gene matches. The CDR3 nucleotides read TGTGCCACCCAGGGGAGGACTAGCGGGGAAGAGACCCAGTACTTC. Encoded protein: CATQGRTSGEETQYF.

The chain is built from TRBV11-2 and TRBJ2-1; TRBD2 might be the D (6 bases). In germline, CDR1 is SGHAT, CDR2 FQNNGV. Trimming removed 2 bases at V and 5 bases at J, with 19 bases between. The CDR3 has 17 amino acids. The CDR3 nucleotides read TGTGCCAGCAGCTTAAGGGGAACTAGCACTATGAACAATGAGCAGTTCTTC. Protein: CASSLRGTSTMNNEQFF.

In its sample, this clone was seen once. The chain links TRBV5-5 to TRBJ2-2; D not certain. Germline CDR1 SGHKS, CDR2 YYEKEE (reference sequence). The ends were cut back, 4 bases at V and 10 bases at J, with 11 bases in the middle. The CDR3 has 12 amino acids. Written as DNA, the CDR3 is TGTGCCAGCAGCCTACTTCCGTTGGAGCTGTTTTTT. Translation gives CASSLLPLELFF. Full variable domain (missing parts from reference TRBV5-5 and TRBJ2-2): DAGVTQSPTHLIKTRGQQVTLRCSPISGHKSVSWYQQVLGQGPQFIFQYYEKEERGRGNFPDRFSARQFPNYSSELNVNALLLGDSALYLCASSLLPLELFFGEGSRLTVL.

The chain recombines TRBV7-8 with TRBJ2-7; 10 nucleotides agree with TRBD2. This CDR3 spans 16 amino acids. After removal of 2 bases from V and 6 bases from J, the junction contained 10 bases not matched to a gene. The germline V gene encodes CDR1 SGHVS and CDR2 FQNEAQ. CDR3 bases: TGTGCCAGCAGCTTAAAGTTTGGGCTAGCGGGAGCCGAGCAGTACTTC. Its protein is CASSLKFGLAGAEQYF.

The J gene is TRBJ2-3, the V gene TRBV27, with 7 nucleotides matching TRBD2. The V gene end was trimmed by 3 bases and the J gene end by 0 bases; junction bases not matched to a gene: 6. Germline lookup yields CDR1 MNHEY and CDR2 SMNVEV (reference sequence). This CDR3 comprises 16 residues. The CDR3 bases are TGTGCCAGCAGTTTTAATAGCGGGTTAAGCACAGATACGCAGTATTTT. It translates to CASSFNSGLSTDTQYF.

This chain uses TRBV2 with TRBJ1-4, with D possibly being TRBD1 (5 bases). The V end was cut by 4 bases, the J end by 1 base, with 22 bases between. The CDR3 sequence is 19 residues long. Per germline, CDR1 SNHLY and CDR2 FYNNEI. The CDR3 here is CASSAPRQIGLGTNEKLFF. CDR3 nucleotides: TGTGCCAGCAGTGCCCCTAGACAGATTGGATTGGGAACTAATGAAAAACTGTTTTTT.

The chain recombines TRBV28 with TRBJ2-3; TRBD1 aligns across 10 bases. The CDR3 has 15 residues. The germline V gene has CDR1 MDHEN and CDR2 SYDVKM. Germline trimming cut 6 bases from V and 4 bases from J; bases unmatched to any gene: 7. The CDR3 loop is CASREPGQGSDTQYF. In nucleotides, the CDR3 is TGTGCCAGCAGAGAACCGGGACAGGGGTCAGATACGCAGTATTTT.

About this clone itself: Other DNA sequences within the sample encode an identical CDR3. The chain joins TRBV6-1 to TRBJ2-7; no clear D gene. Germline V CDR1 and CDR2: MNHNS, SASEGT. V lost 3 bases to trimming and J lost 2 bases, with 8 bases between them. This CDR3 region has 13 residues. This chain's CDR3 is CASSEGGPYEQYF. As DNA, the CDR3 is TGTGCCAGCAGTGAGGGCGGACCCTACGAGCAGTACTTC.

V gene TRBV7-9 combines with J gene TRBJ2-5, with D unclear. The CDR3 loop spans 16 amino acids. Germline CDR1 SEHNR, CDR2 FQNEAQ (reference sequence). The V end was cut by 0 bases, the J end by 0 bases, with 11 bases between. In DNA form, the CDR3 reads TGTGCCAGCAGCTTAGCTTTAACTGGAAACCAAGAGACCCAGTACTTC. This sequence encodes CASSLALTGNQETQYF.

The chain uses TRBV4-3 and TRBJ2-2, with 12 nucleotides matching TRBD2. The V segment lost 4 bases and the J segment 1 base; nucleotides outside the gene matches: 16. CDR3 length: 21 residues. Germline V gives CDR1 LGHNA, CDR2 YSLEER. As DNA, the CDR3 is TGCGCCAGCAGCCGAAGATTCTGGACACAACTAGCGGGAGGGAACACCGGGGAGCTGTTTTTT. This codes for CASSRRFWTQLAGGNTGELFF.

The chain's CDR3 is CASSFGGGYEQYF. The CDR3 DNA reads as TGCGCCAGCAGCTTCGGAGGGGGCTACGAGCAGTACTTC. This chain uses TRBV5-1 with TRBJ2-7; TRBD1 or TRBD2 may be the D gene (6 bases each). Germline V gives CDR1 SGHRS, CDR2 YFSETQ. The V end was cut by 2 bases, the J end by 3 bases, with 9 bases between. This CDR3 is 13 amino acids long.

The gene calls are TRBV27 and TRBJ1-5; the match to TRBD1 covers 7 bases. The J segment lost 1 base and the V segment lost 6 bases, leaving 6 bases of the junction unmatched. CDR1 and CDR2 (germline): MNHEY, SMNVEV (reference sequence). The CDR3 length is 15 residues. CDR3 region: CASSKLGQSNQPQHF. The CDR3 nucleotides read TGTGCCAGCAGCAAGCTGGGACAGAGCAATCAGCCCCAGCATTTT.

The V call is TRBV28, the J call TRBJ2-2; D possibly corresponds to TRBD2 (6 bases). The CDR3 contains 15 residues. Germline V gene data show CDR1 as MDHEN and CDR2 as SYDVKM. V dropped 6 bases and J dropped 2 bases, with 13 bases sitting between them. The CDR3 spells CASRLLGLNTGELFF. The CDR3 DNA sequence: TGTGCCAGCAGACTATTGGGACTTAACACCGGGGAGCTGTTTTTT.

The J gene is TRBJ1-1, the V gene TRBV7-9; possibly TRBD1 for D (6 bases). From germline, CDR1 is SEHNR and CDR2 FQNEAQ (reference sequence). The CDR3 length is 15 residues. Trimming shortened V by 5 bases and J by 0 bases, and 13 bases separated the two germline ends. CDR3 amino acids: CASSPLEGVNTEAFF. In DNA, the CDR3 is TGTGCCAGCAGCCCCTTGGAGGGGGTGAACACTGAAGCTTTCTTT.